This T cell receptor (beta chain) was captured in a study of cytomegalovirus exposure and HLA in healthy donors. Looking at the study overall: A data release that came early held roughly 80 million unique TCRs from HLA-typed donors. Assignment to the Caucasian-associated ancestry cluster applied to 75% to 85% of the approximately 420 genotyped donors. Study-wide results and caveats: Apart from CMV serostatus, no immune exposure information was available.

As to this clone: Its cognate antigen is unknown.

Trimming left V 5 bases short and J 5 bases short, with 27 bases between. The CDR3 sequence is 17 residues long. Germline CDR1 is SQVTM and CDR2 is ANQGSEA. The PCR was carried out with 60 Vbeta primers and 13 Jbeta primers. Repertoires were generated with immunoSEQ multiplex PCR, while TCRdb's copy carries only in-frame clones and drops some. The sample holds 150,000 to 200,000 clones, around nine tenths seen once. The chain joins TRBV29-1 to TRBJ1-2; D remains ambiguous. The sequenced sample was PBMCs. The TCR sequence derives from a woman between 18 and 29 years old in good health and CMV-seronegative. The CDR3 nucleotides read TGCAGCGTTTCTAGGTCTCGACCGCGCGCAAGCCCGTATGGCTACACCTTC. Protein: CSVSRSRPRASPYGYTF.